The 28 T cell receptor beta chains below were found in one sample sequenced in a study of T cell repertoires in cytomegalovirus infection. TCRdb re-called the reads with MiXCR, one entry per CDR3 protein. This table has 250,000 to 300,000 distinct CDR3 sequences, roughly a fifth appearing once. The antigens these receptors bind are not known. Material: cultured PBMCs, obtained from culture after CMV antigen stimulation. These receptors came from a human donor in good health (CMV status not recorded). Some clones in this sample may be carry-over from other donors' samples.

The V call is TRBV6-6, the J call TRBJ1-1; D is unclear. Germline CDR1 and CDR2: MNHNY and SVGAGI (reference sequence). V lost 6 bases, J lost 3 bases, and 2 bases lay in between. The CDR3 has 10 residues. CDR3 DNA sequence: TGTGCCAGCAGGGACACTGAAGCTTTCTTT. Translation: CASRDTEAFF.

The chain combines TRBV12-3 or TRBV12-4 with TRBJ2-3; D unresolved. The germline V and J ends were trimmed by 8 bases and 6 bases, with 9 bases remaining between them. This CDR3 is built from 11 residues. The chain's CDR3 is CASGYGDTQYF. The DNA for the CDR3 is TGTGCCAGCGGGTACGGGGATACGCAGTATTTT.

This sequence joins TRBV7-3 and TRBJ2-7; 8 nucleotides agree with TRBD2. The CDR3 length is 14 residues. CDR1 and CDR2 (germline): SGHTA, FQGTGA. With 5 bases clipped from V and 0 bases from J, the junction kept 3 bases outside the gene matches. CDR3 in amino acids: CASSPAGGSYEQYF. The CDR3 coding sequence is TGTGCCAGCAGCCCGGCGGGAGGCTCCTACGAGCAGTACTTC.

The chain carries TRBV10-3 and TRBJ2-2; D gene uncertain. V was cut by 3 bases and J by 0 bases, with 5 bases left in between. Per germline, CDR1 ENHRY and CDR2 SYGVKD. The CDR3 runs 14 residues. The CDR3 DNA is TGTGCCATCAGTGACAGCACGAACACCGGGGAGCTGTTTTTT. It specifies CAISDSTNTGELFF.

This clonotype came up many times. The V gene is TRBV7-8, the J gene TRBJ2-7; D possibly uses TRBD1 or TRBD2 (5 bases each). Germline-derived CDR1 and CDR2 are SGHVS and FQNEAQ. Trimming cost V 1 base and J 0 bases, with 19 bases left between them. The CDR3 is 18 amino acids. The CDR3 region is CASSLDSGRQYLSYEQYF. In DNA form, the CDR3 reads TGTGCCAGCAGCTTAGATTCGGGGCGCCAGTACCTCTCCTACGAGCAGTACTTC.

This clonotype was observed many times. J is TRBJ1-1 and V is TRBV12-3 or TRBV12-4; D is unresolved. The ends were cut back, 5 bases at V and 3 bases at J, with 10 bases in the middle. CDR3 length: 13 amino acids. Here the CDR3 DNA reads TGTGCCAGCAGTCGTAACCCTTACACTGAAGCTTTCTTT. It specifies CASSRNPYTEAFF.

CDR3 in DNA: TGCAGCGTTGAAGATTTGAGTGGGGTCCGTGGCTACACCTTC. Its translation is CSVEDLSGVRGYTF. The chain employs TRBV29-1 and TRBJ1-2; the D is unclear. This CDR3 has 14 amino acids. V lost 0 bases to trimming and J lost 7 bases, with 15 bases between them. Germline V gene data show CDR1 as SQVTM and CDR2 as ANQGSEA. Variable domain in full (rest from reference TRBV29-1 and TRBJ1-2): SAVISQKPSRDICQRGTSLTIQCQVDSQVTMMFWYRQQPGQSLTLIATANQGSEATYESGFVIDKFPISRPNLTFSTLTVSNMSPEDSSIYLCSVEDLSGVRGYTFGSGTRLTVV.

This clonotype has at least ten counts. The gene calls are TRBV7-8 and TRBJ2-1, with 9 bases identical to TRBD1. This CDR3 region has 13 residues. J gave up 12 bases and V 5 bases, and 8 bases lay outside the gene matches. From germline, CDR1 is SGHVS and CDR2 FQNEAQ. The CDR3 spells CASSQVQDRGQFF. CDR3 nucleotides: TGTGCCAGCAGCCAAGTTCAGGACAGGGGGCAGTTCTTC.

The gene calls are TRBV2 and TRBJ2-1; 9 positions agree with TRBD1. V dropped 0 bases and J dropped 9; count of bases not matched to a gene: 6. CDR3 length: 15 amino acids. Germline values: CDR1 SNHLY, CDR2 FYNNEI. CDR3 sequence reads: CASSEAWDREGEQFF. CDR3 sequence (DNA): TGTGCCAGCAGTGAAGCGTGGGACAGGGAAGGTGAGCAGTTCTTC.

J is TRBJ2-5 and V is TRBV7-6; TRBD2 matches at 13 bases. Trimming cost V 5 bases and J 5 bases; bases outside gene matches: 8. The CDR3 runs to 16 residues. CDR1 is SGHVS and CDR2 is FNYEAQ in the germline V gene. CDR3 DNA sequence: TGTGCCAGCAGCCCGACGGGACTAGCGGGGAGGGAGACCCAGTACTTC. It yields the protein CASSPTGLAGRETQYF.

This clonotype has just a few counts. The CDR3 loop is CATSDLVAKQYF. DNA for the CDR3: TGTGCCACCAGTGATTTGGTGGCAAAGCAGTATTTT. The V and J genes are TRBV24-1 and TRBJ2-3, with D unclear. V lost 0 bases and J lost 11, with 8 bases in between. In germline, CDR1 is KGHDR, CDR2 SFDVKD. CDR3 size: 12 residues.

The rearrangement joins TRBV6-4 to TRBJ1-1; D is ambiguous. This CDR3 has 13 amino acids. The V gene's germline CDR1 is MRHNA and CDR2 SNTAGT. Trimming cost V 2 bases and J 4 bases, with 8 bases left between them. The DNA for the CDR3 is TGTGCCAGCAGTGACCGGTGGGGCACTGAAGCTTTCTTT. Its translation: CASSDRWGTEAFF.

The CDR3 bases are TGTGCCAGCAGAAGACTAGCGGGAGCCGTTGAGCAGTTCTTC. This gives the protein CASRRLAGAVEQFF. This sequence joins TRBV2 and TRBJ2-1; 12 positions match TRBD2. Trimming took 6 bases from V and 9 from J; bases not matched to a gene: 6. Germline lookup yields CDR1 SNHLY and CDR2 FYNNEI. This CDR3 is 14 amino acids long.

Many counts were recorded for this clonotype. The J gene is TRBJ1-1, the V gene TRBV12-3 or TRBV12-4; D gene uncertain. The ends were cut back, 6 bases at V and 2 bases at J, with 7 bases in the middle. The CDR3 is 12 residues long. The CDR3 loop is CASRYTNTEAFF. In nucleotides, the CDR3 is TGTGCCAGCAGATACACAAACACTGAAGCTTTCTTT.

V is TRBV19 and J is TRBJ1-5; 12 nucleotides line up with TRBD1. This CDR3 comprises 14 residues. Germline V lookup: CDR1 LNHDA, CDR2 SQIVND (reference sequence). V lost 7 bases, J lost 6 bases, and 4 bases stayed unmatched. The CDR3 DNA reads as TGTGCCAGTATAGGGACAGGGGGCATTCAGCCCCAGCATTTT. Residues: CASIGTGGIQPQHF.

The sample holds a few counts of this clonotype. The chain couples TRBV19 to TRBJ2-1; TRBD1 or TRBD2 may be the D gene (5 bases each). Looked up from germline, CDR1 is LNHDA and CDR2 is SQIVND (reference sequence). Trimming took 3 bases from V and 10 from J, leaving 13 bases between them. The CDR3 loop spans 13 amino acids. CDR3 loop: CASSIPGTPEQFF. CDR3 nucleotides: TGTGCCAGTAGTATCCCAGGGACGCCAGAGCAGTTCTTC.

This clonotype was seen ten or more times. The genes are TRBV7-2 and TRBJ2-1; 8 bases map to TRBD1. The CDR3 sequence is 15 residues long. Germline loops: CDR1 SGHTA, CDR2 FQGNSA. The ends lost 6 bases at V and 3 bases at J; junction bases unmatched: 7. The CDR3, as DNA: TGTGCCAGCAGAAGCCAGGGGGCGCTCTACAATGAGCAGTTCTTC. Amino acid sequence: CASRSQGALYNEQFF.

This clonotype was seen many times. This chain connects TRBV11-2 to TRBJ1-2, with TRBD1 matching 10 bases. The germline CDR1 and CDR2 sequences are SGHAT and FQNNGV. The CDR3 has 18 residues. V lost 1 base, J lost 4 bases, and 12 bases stayed unmatched. The CDR3 DNA is TGTGCCAGCAGCTTAGTAGGACCGGGGACAGGGGATATCTATGGCTACACCTTC. It is translated as CASSLVGPGTGDIYGYTF.

The rearrangement uses TRBV2 and TRBJ2-2, with 11 bases aligning to TRBD2. V lost 6 bases to trimming and J lost 6 bases; unmatched junction nucleotides: 6. From germline, CDR1 is SNHLY and CDR2 FYNNEI. The length of the CDR3 is 15 residues. The CDR3 region has the DNA TGTGCCAGCAGGGTACTAGCGGGAGTGGCCGGGGAGCTGTTTTTT. Encoded protein: CASRVLAGVAGELFF.

V and J are TRBV30 and TRBJ1-4, with D possibly being TRBD1 (5 bases). The germline V gene has CDR1 GTSNPN and CDR2 SVGIG (reference sequence). Trimming removed 0 bases from V and 2 bases from J, with 10 bases in between. The CDR3 consists of 15 residues. The CDR3 region is CAWSVRGATNEKLFF. For the CDR3, the DNA is TGTGCCTGGAGTGTAAGAGGGGCCACTAATGAAAAACTGTTTTTT. The variable domain in full, completed from reference TRBV30 and TRBJ1-4, reads SQTIHQWPATLVQPVGSPLSLECTVEGTSNPNLYWYRQAAGRGLQLLFYSVGIGQISSEVPQNLSASRPQDRQFILSSKKLLLSDSGFYLCAWSVRGATNEKLFFGSGTQLSVL.

The chain recombines TRBV28 with TRBJ1-5; perhaps TRBD1 as D (5 bases). Deletions cut 3 bases from V and 8 bases from J, with 20 bases between. This CDR3 spans 16 amino acids. In germline, CDR1 is MDHEN, CDR2 SYDVKM. CDR3 loop: CASSFPRGRAREPQHF. The CDR3, as DNA: TGTGCCAGCAGTTTCCCTCGGGGCAGGGCAAGGGAGCCCCAGCATTTT.

The V gene is TRBV11-3, the J gene TRBJ2-1; D is uncertain. Germline lookup yields CDR1 SGHNT and CDR2 YENEEA. CDR3 size: 17 residues. Trimming cost V 5 bases and J 0 bases, with 17 bases left between them. CDR3 sequence (DNA): TGTGCCAGCAGCCCCATGGAAGGTCTGAGCTCCTACAATGAGCAGTTCTTC. It translates to CASSPMEGLSSYNEQFF.

This clonotype came up many times. The chain is built from TRBV7-2 and TRBJ2-1, with TRBD2 matching over 10 bases. With 7 bases clipped from V and 3 bases from J, the junction kept 3 bases outside the gene matches. CDR3 length: 14 residues. Germline CDR1 and CDR2: SGHTA and FQGNSA. CDR3 DNA: TGTGCCAGCACATGGACTAGCGGCTACAATGAGCAGTTCTTC. Residues: CASTWTSGYNEQFF.

The gene calls are TRBV7-8 and TRBJ2-7; 10 nucleotides align to TRBD2. The CDR3 consists of 16 residues. V lost 5 bases to trimming and J lost 12 bases; unmatched junction nucleotides: 19. The V gene's germline CDR1 is SGHVS and CDR2 FQNEAQ. DNA of the CDR3: TGTGCCAGCAGCAATGAACAGGGACTAGCGTTAACCCTCCCGTACGTC. Amino acid sequence: CASSNEQGLALTLPYV.

As concerns this clonotype: A read error may account for a junction end that differs from germline. The gene calls are TRBV27 and TRBJ2-1, with 9 bases identical to TRBD2. CDR1 and CDR2 (germline): MNHEY, SMNVEV (reference sequence). CDR3 size: 12 residues. DNA for the CDR3: TGTGCCAGCAGTTTAGGGCGGGAGGGCCGGGTCTTC. As protein: CASSLGREGRVF.

In its sample, this clonotype was seen a few times. This rearrangement joins TRBV20-1 to TRBJ1-2, with TRBD1 identical over 7 bases. The CDR3 contains 13 residues. Germline assignment: CDR1 DFQATT and CDR2 SNEGSKA (reference sequence). Trimming at V came to 5 bases and at J to 3 bases, leaving 6 bases not matched to a gene. The CDR3 region has the DNA TGCAGTGCTCGGACAGGAAATGACTATGGCTACACCTTC. It specifies CSARTGNDYGYTF.

The rearrangement links TRBV7-9 to TRBJ1-1, with 9 nucleotides matching TRBD1. Germline CDR1 is SEHNR and CDR2 is FQNEAQ (reference sequence). The CDR3 runs to 17 residues. V was clipped by 5 bases and J by 0 bases; unmatched bases: 10. The CDR3 bases are TGTGCCAGCAGCAACACGCTACAGGGGGCGATGAACACTGAAGCTTTCTTT. Protein: CASSNTLQGAMNTEAFF. The full variable domain, completed using reference TRBV7-9 and TRBJ1-1, is DTGVSQNPRHKITKRGQNVTFRCDPISEHNRLYWYRQTLGQGPEFLTYFQNEAQLEKSRLLSDRFSAERPKGSFSTLEIQRTEQGDSAMYLCASSNTLQGAMNTEAFFGQGTRLTVV.

Written as DNA, the CDR3 is TGTGCCACCCCACCGCGCTCGGACAGGCGGAGGCCCCATAATGGCTACACCTTC. Protein sequence: CATPPRSDRRRPHNGYTF. This chain links TRBV6-1 with TRBJ1-2, with TRBD1 matching over 7 bases. The length of the CDR3 is 18 residues. Germline lookup yields CDR1 MNHNS and CDR2 SASEGT. Losses at the gene ends were 10 bases for V and 6 bases for J; bases not matched to a gene: 26.